The T cell receptor (beta chain) described here comes from a study of blood T cell repertoires in COVID-19. Sequencing used immunoSEQ multiplex PCR; TCRdb keeps in-frame clones, though not all of them. The sample holds 28,000 or so clones; approximately 86% are singletons and the top ten take roughly a third. This CDR3 region has 14 residues. V was trimmed by 6 bases and J by 3 bases, leaving 12 bases between them. Germline CDR1 is SNHLY and CDR2 is FYNNEI. The sequenced sample was peripheral blood. This clonotype was sampled from a human donor in a cohort sampled during active COVID-19. The V gene is TRBV2, the J gene TRBJ1-5, with D possibly being TRBD1 (5 bases). CDR3 loop: CASRGGTINQPQHF. CDR3 coding DNA: TGTGCCAGCAGGGGAGGGACCATCAATCAGCCCCAGCATTTT.